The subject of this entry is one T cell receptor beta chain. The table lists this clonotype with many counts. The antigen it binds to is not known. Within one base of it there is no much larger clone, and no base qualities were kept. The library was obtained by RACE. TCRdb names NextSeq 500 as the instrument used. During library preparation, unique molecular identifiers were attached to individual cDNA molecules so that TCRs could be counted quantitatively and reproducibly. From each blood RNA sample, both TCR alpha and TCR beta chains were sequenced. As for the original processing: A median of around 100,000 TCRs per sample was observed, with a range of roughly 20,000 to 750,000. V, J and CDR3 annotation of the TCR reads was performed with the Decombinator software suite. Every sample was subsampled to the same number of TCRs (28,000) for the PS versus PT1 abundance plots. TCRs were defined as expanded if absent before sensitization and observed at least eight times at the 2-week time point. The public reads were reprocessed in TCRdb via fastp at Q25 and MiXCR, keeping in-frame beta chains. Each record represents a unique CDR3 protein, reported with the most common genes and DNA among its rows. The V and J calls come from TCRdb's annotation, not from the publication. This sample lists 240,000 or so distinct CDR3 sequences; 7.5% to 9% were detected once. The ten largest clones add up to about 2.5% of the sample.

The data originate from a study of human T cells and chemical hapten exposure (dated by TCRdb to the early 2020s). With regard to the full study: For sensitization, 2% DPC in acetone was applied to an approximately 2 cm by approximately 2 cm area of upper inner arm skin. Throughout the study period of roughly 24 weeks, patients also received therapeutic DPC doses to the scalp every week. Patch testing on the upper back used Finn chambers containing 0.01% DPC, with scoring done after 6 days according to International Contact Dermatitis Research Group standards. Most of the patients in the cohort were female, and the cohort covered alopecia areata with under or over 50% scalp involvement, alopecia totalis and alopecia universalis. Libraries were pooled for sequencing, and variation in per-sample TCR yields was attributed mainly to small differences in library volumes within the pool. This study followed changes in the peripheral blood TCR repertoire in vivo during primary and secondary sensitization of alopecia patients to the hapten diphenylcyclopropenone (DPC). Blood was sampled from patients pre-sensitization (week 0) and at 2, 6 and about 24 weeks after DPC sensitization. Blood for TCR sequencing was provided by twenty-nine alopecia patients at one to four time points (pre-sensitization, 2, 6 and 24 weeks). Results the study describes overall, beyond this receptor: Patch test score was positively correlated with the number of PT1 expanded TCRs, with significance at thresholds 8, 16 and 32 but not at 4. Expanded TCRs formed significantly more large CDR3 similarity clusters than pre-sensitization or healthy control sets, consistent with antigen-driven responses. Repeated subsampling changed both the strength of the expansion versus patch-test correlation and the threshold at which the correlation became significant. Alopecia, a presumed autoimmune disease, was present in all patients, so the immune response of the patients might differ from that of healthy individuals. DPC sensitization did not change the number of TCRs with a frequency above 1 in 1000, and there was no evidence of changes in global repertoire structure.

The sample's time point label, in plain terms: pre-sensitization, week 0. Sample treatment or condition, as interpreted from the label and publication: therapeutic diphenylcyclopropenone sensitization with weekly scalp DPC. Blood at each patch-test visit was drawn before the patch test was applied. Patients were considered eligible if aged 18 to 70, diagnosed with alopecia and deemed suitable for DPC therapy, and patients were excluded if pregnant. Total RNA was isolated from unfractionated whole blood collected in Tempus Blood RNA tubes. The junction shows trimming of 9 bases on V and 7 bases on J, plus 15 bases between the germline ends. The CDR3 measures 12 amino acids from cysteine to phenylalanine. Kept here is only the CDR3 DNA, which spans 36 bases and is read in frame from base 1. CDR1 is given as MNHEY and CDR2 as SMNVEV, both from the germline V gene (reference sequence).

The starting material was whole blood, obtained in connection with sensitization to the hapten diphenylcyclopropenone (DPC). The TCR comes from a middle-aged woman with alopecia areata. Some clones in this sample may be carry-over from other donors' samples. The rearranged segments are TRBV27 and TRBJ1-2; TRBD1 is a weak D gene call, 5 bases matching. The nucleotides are TGTGCCAGTCGTTTGGGGGGAGGTGGCTACACCTTC. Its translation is CASRLGGGGYTF.